A single sample is the source of the 9 T cell receptor beta chains below, sequenced in a study (dated by TCRdb to 2015 to 2017). Library generation was performed with 5' RACE. For sequencing, an Illumina MiSeq was employed. TCRdb reprocessed the public reads (quality trimming at Q25 with fastp, clone calling with MiXCR) and kept in-frame beta chains. CDR3 protein duplicates are merged, each entry listing the most common genes and DNA. The sample table lists tens of thousands of distinct CDR3 sequences, more than 25% of them with a count of one. In total, the top ten clones hold roughly 3% of the sample. Sequencing was performed on tumor-infiltrating memory CD4+ T cells sorted from the breast tumor. The cell subset or site label corresponds to: memory CD4+ T cells, CD4+CD45RO+CD25-. These receptors all stem from a female donor with breast cancer.

This clonotype was recorded at least ten times. This chain links TRBV5-6 with TRBJ2-3; 7 bases are a match to TRBD2. V was pared by 0 bases and J by 3 bases, with 4 bases of the junction left unmatched. Germline values: CDR1 SGHDT, CDR2 YYEEEE. The CDR3 is 15 amino acids. Here the CDR3 DNA reads TGTGCCAGCAGCTTGGGCGGGAGAACGACAGATACGCAGTATTTT. It yields the protein CASSLGGRTTDTQYF.

As for this clonotype: A read error may be the cause here, since a much bigger clone is one base away. Without the conserved terminal phenylalanine or tryptophan, this CDR3 likely stems from a read error. The V and J genes are TRBV7-2 and TRBJ2-5; no clear D gene. Germline V lookup: CDR1 SGHTA, CDR2 FQGNSA. With 6 bases removed from V and 5 bases from J, the gap between germline ends came to 7 bases. The CDR3 length is 11 residues. CDR3 nucleotides: TGTGCCAGCAGAGGTGGGGAGACCCAGTACCTC. Its protein product is CASRGGETQYL.

This clonotype came up a few times. The gene calls are TRBV9 and TRBJ2-2; D call uncertain. Trimming pared 4 bases from V and 5 bases from J, leaving 15 bases between. The germline CDR1 and CDR2 sequences are SGDLS and YYNGEE. The CDR3 contains 15 residues. Written as DNA, the CDR3 is TGTGCCAGCAGCCCCCTTTTTCGGGCTACCGGGGAGCTGTTTTTT. Protein: CASSPLFRATGELFF.

The chain joins TRBV7-2 to TRBJ2-6, with 9 bases lining up with TRBD1. Looked up from germline, CDR1 is SGHTA and CDR2 is FQGNSA. The CDR3 has 16 residues. V was clipped by 5 bases and J by 2 bases; unmatched bases: 4. DNA of the CDR3: TGTGCCAGCAGCGAGACAGGGGGAGCTGGGGCCAACGTCCTGACTTTC. Encoded protein: CASSETGGAGANVLTF.

The CDR3 spells CASSPLVVGYTF. CDR3 nucleotide sequence: TGTGCCAGCAGCCCACTCGTGGTGGGCTACACCTTC. This sequence joins TRBV7-2 and TRBJ1-2, with no clear D. CDR1 is SGHTA, CDR2 FQGNSA, per germline. V lost 5 bases and J lost 8, with 12 bases in between. CDR3 length equals 12 residues. Using reference TRBV7-2 and TRBJ1-2 for the parts outside the CDR3, the full variable domain is GAGVSQSPSNKVTEKGKDVELRCDPISGHTALYWYRQSLGQGLEFLIYFQGNSAPDKSGLPSDRFSAERTGGSVSTLTIQRTQQEDSAVYLCASSPLVVGYTFGSGTRLTVV.

This clonotype was observed a handful of times. A read error may be the cause here, since a much bigger clone is one base away. The conserved closing phenylalanine or tryptophan is absent in this CDR3, likely reflecting a read error. This chain joins TRBV20-1 and TRBJ1-2, with D hard to call. Germline lookup yields CDR1 DFQATT and CDR2 SNEGSKA (reference sequence). This CDR3 is 13 amino acids long. Trimming pared 0 bases from V and 4 bases from J, leaving 9 bases between. The CDR3 DNA reads TGCAGTGCTAGAGATGGACGGACCTATGGCTACACCCTC. Protein sequence: CSARDGRTYGYTL.

The rearrangement links TRBV6-2 or TRBV6-3 to TRBJ2-7, with TRBD2 matching 11 bases. In germline, CDR1 is MNHEY, CDR2 SVGEGT. Germline trimming cut 7 bases from V and 6 bases from J; bases unmatched to any gene: 17. The CDR3 spans 17 residues. The CDR3 DNA reads as TGTGCCAGCATCGGGCAGGGGGCGACTAGCGGGATCGGCGAGCAGTACTTC. Translation gives CASIGQGATSGIGEQYF.

The chain combines TRBV5-6 with TRBJ2-3, with D perhaps TRBD1 (6 bases). Germline CDR1 is SGHDT and CDR2 is YYEEEE. Trimming took off 3 bases at V and 5 bases at J, with 16 bases between the two ends. There are 15 residues in the CDR3. The CDR3 here is CASSSTGLGGDTQYF. Written as DNA, the CDR3 is TGTGCCAGCAGCTCGACAGGATTAGGCGGAGATACGCAGTATTTT.

In its sample, this clonotype was seen many times. CDR3 DNA sequence: TGTGCCAGCAGTTATTCAGGACAGGGTCTCTATGGCTACACCTTC. Translated, it gives CASSYSGQGLYGYTF. V is TRBV6-5 and J is TRBJ1-2, with 8 bases lining up with TRBD1. V shed 3 bases, J shed 4 bases, and the junction held 7 bases outside the gene matches. Germline CDR1 MNHEY, CDR2 SVGAGI. The CDR3 sequence is 15 residues long.